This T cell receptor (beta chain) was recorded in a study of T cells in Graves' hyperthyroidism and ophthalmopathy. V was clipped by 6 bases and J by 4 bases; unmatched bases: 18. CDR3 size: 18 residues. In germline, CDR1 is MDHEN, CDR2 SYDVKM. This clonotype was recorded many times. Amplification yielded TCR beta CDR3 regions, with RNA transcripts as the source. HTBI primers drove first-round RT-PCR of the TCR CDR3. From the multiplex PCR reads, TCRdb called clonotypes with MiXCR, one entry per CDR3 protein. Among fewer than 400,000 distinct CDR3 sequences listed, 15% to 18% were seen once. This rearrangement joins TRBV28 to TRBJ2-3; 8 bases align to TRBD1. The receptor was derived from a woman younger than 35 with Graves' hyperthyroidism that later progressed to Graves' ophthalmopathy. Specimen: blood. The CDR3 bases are TGTGCCAGCAGCCTAGCTTTGCCGGGACAGGCTGGCGCAGATACGCAGTATTTT. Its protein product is CASSLALPGQAGADTQYF.